What follows are 14 T cell receptor beta chains derived from one specimen sequenced in a study of PD-1 blockade in classical Hodgkin lymphoma. Every one of the patients relapsed after autologous stem cell transplantation (brentuximab vedotin exposure was variable). The method was immunoSEQ multiplex PCR; TCRdb's version includes in-frame clones alone and lacks a portion of them. Among about 41,000 clones, around 75% were seen once, and the ten largest hold about 20%. Sequencing used peripheral blood mononuclear cells (PBMCs), obtained at baseline. These receptor sequences come from a human donor with classical Hodgkin lymphoma.

This chain joins TRBV2 and TRBJ2-4; D could derive from TRBD1 or TRBD2 (5 bases each). CDR3 length equals 14 residues. Trimming took 6 bases from V and 8 from J, leaving 17 bases between them. The germline gives CDR1 SNHLY, CDR2 FYNNEI. CDR3 DNA sequence: TGTGCCAGCAGGGGGGTGGTCGCACGGGACATTCAGTACTTC. Translated: CASRGVVARDIQYF. Complete variable domain (other parts from reference TRBV2 and TRBJ2-4): EPEVTQTPSHQVTQMGQEVILRCVPISNHLYFYWYRQILGQKVEFLVSFYNNEISEKSEIFDDQFSVERPDGSNFTLKIRSTKLEDSAMYFCASRGVVARDIQYFGAGTRLSVL.

This rearrangement joins TRBV6-4 to TRBJ1-3; D unresolved. The V end was cut by 2 bases, the J end by 0 bases, with 8 bases between. The CDR3 runs to 15 residues. The germline CDR1 and CDR2 sequences are MRHNA and SNTAGT. The CDR3 sequence: CASSDGASSGNTIYF. The CDR3, as DNA: TGTGCCAGCAGTGACGGAGCTTCCTCTGGAAACACCATATATTTT.

The chain is built from TRBV6-5 and TRBJ1-1; D is unresolved. The CDR3 is made up of 14 amino acids. The germline V gene encodes CDR1 MNHEY and CDR2 SVGAGI. V lost 2 bases and J lost 4, with 11 bases in between. The CDR3 nucleotides are TGTGCCAGCAGTTACGGAGGACGGGGCACTGAAGCTTTCTTT. The encoded protein is CASSYGGRGTEAFF.

J is TRBJ2-2 and V is TRBV25-1, with D unresolved. This CDR3 is built from 14 residues. Trimming took 5 bases from V and 6 from J, leaving 13 bases between them. Germline-derived CDR1 and CDR2 are MGHDK and SYGVNS. DNA for the CDR3: TGTGCCAGCAGTACTGACCCGGCCGCCGGGGAGCTGTTTTTT. It is translated as CASSTDPAAGELFF. Full variable domain (rest looked up from reference TRBV25-1 and TRBJ2-2): EADIYQTPRYLVIGTGKKITLECSQTMGHDKMYWYQQDPGMELHLIHYSYGVNSTEKGDLSSESTVSRIRTEHFPLTLESARPSHTSQYLCASSTDPAAGELFFGEGSRLTVL.

Note on this clone: The same CDR3 arises from other DNA sequences in this sample as well. The chain joins TRBV9 to TRBJ1-3; D is uncertain. The CDR3 totals 13 residues. Germline V CDR1 and CDR2: SGDLS, YYNGEE. V was shortened by 0 bases and J by 4 bases, with 5 bases between the two germline ends. In DNA, the CDR3 is TGTGCCAGCAGCGTAGATTTAGGAAACACCATATATTTT. Translation: CASSVDLGNTIYF.

The chain carries TRBV15 and TRBJ1-5, with 8 bases fitting TRBD1. V gave up 2 bases and J gave up 3 bases; unmatched junction bases: 6. The CDR3 spans 16 residues. The V gene's germline CDR1 is LNHNV and CDR2 YYDKDF (reference sequence). The CDR3 loop reads CATSRSGQGANQPQHF. The CDR3, as DNA: TGTGCCACCAGCAGATCCGGACAGGGTGCCAATCAGCCCCAGCATTTT.

This chain joins TRBV15 and TRBJ2-3; D might be TRBD2 (6 bases). CDR1 LNHNV and CDR2 YYDKDF come from the germline V gene (reference sequence). The V gene lost 1 base and the J gene lost 2 bases, with 10 bases spanning the gap. This CDR3 contains 15 residues. This CDR3 reads CATSRGGEPTDTQYF. The CDR3 region has the DNA TGTGCCACCAGCAGAGGGGGGGAACCCACAGATACGCAGTATTTT.

The chain couples TRBV14 to TRBJ2-7; D ambiguous. The CDR3 contains 15 residues. V lost 5 bases and J 2 bases, leaving 16 bases between the germline ends. Per germline, CDR1 SGHDN and CDR2 FVKESK. CDR3 loop: CASSSPQKPPYEQYF. The CDR3 DNA follows: TGTGCCAGCAGCTCGCCACAGAAACCCCCCTACGAGCAGTACTTC.

This sequence joins TRBV15 and TRBJ2-2, with TRBD2 identical over 11 bases. Germline V gives CDR1 LNHNV, CDR2 YYDKDF (reference sequence). J gave up 7 bases and V 3 bases, and 7 bases lay outside the gene matches. The CDR3 totals 16 residues. CDR3 protein: CATSRILAGGGGELFF. For the CDR3, the DNA is TGTGCCACCAGCAGGATTCTAGCGGGAGGCGGCGGGGAGCTGTTTTTT.

This clone has just a few counts. Within the sample, other DNA sequences also encode this same CDR3. The chain employs TRBV27 and TRBJ1-5; D call uncertain. The CDR3 is 12 residues long. CDR1 is MNHEY, CDR2 SMNVEV, per germline (reference sequence). V lost 4 bases and J lost 9, with 10 bases in between. The CDR3 sequence: CASSSGGGPQHF. CDR3 in DNA: TGTGCCAGCAGTTCGGGCGGTGGGCCCCAGCATTTT.

The chain combines TRBV7-2 with TRBJ2-5; 8 bases are shared with TRBD2. With 4 bases clipped from V and 5 bases from J, the junction kept 12 bases outside the gene matches. Germline CDR1 reads SGHTA; CDR2 reads FQGNSA. The length of the CDR3 is 16 residues. The CDR3 loop reads CASSSGWREVRETQYF. The CDR3 DNA is TGTGCCAGCAGCTCAGGCTGGCGGGAGGTAAGGGAGACCCAGTACTTC.

The V gene is TRBV7-9, the J gene TRBJ2-5; 7 bases are a match to TRBD2. This CDR3 has 12 residues. Germline CDR1 is SEHNR and CDR2 is FQNEAQ (reference sequence). V lost 8 bases, J lost 4 bases, and 4 bases stayed unmatched. The CDR3 sequence: CASGRGGETQYF. The CDR3, as DNA: TGTGCCAGCGGGAGGGGCGGAGAGACCCAGTACTTC.

The rearrangement links TRBV6-6 to TRBJ1-2; perhaps TRBD1 as D (6 bases). V lost 6 bases, J lost 10 bases, and 15 bases lay in between. Germline V gene data show CDR1 as MNHNY and CDR2 as SVGAGI (reference sequence). The CDR3 is 12 residues long. The CDR3 is CASSLTGLDYTF. CDR3 nucleotide sequence: TGTGCCAGCAGCTTGACAGGTCTAGACTACACCTTC.

J is TRBJ1-3 and V is TRBV6-1; no clear D gene. The V and J ends lost 3 bases and 0 bases respectively, with 9 bases between them. Germline V gene data show CDR1 as MNHNS and CDR2 as SASEGT. CDR3 length: 15 amino acids. The CDR3, as DNA: TGTGCCAGCAGTGACCGAGGAATCTCTGGAAACACCATATATTTT. This codes for CASSDRGISGNTIYF.